This entry is about one TCR beta chain. Its target is unknown. In germline, CDR1 is LNHNV, CDR2 YYDKDF (reference sequence). V lost 1 base to trimming and J lost 4 bases, with 7 bases between them. This CDR3 is 14 amino acids long. This specimen belongs to a study of vaccination and CD4 T cells after COVID-19. Study in general: The stimulating agents, overlapping spike peptides, came from SARS-CoV-2, HCoV-NL63, HCoV-OC43 and HCoV-229E. The control cultures got either a CEFX pool, an HIV-1 Nef pool, or no peptide at all.

Cultured CD4+ T-cell DNA underwent Oncomine TCR Beta short-read sequencing. Someone extracted genomic DNA from cultured CD4+ T cells. TCRdb independently ran MiXCR on the PCR reads; one entry per CDR3 protein. Of tens of thousands of distinct CDR3 sequences listed, roughly 70% are singletons. Documented treatment: roughly 11-day PBMC culture with coronavirus spike peptide pools or control peptides (ViraFEST assay). Regarding the study as a whole: Convalescent patients' median share of reactive clones seen only post-vaccination was 70% to 90%.

This sequence joins TRBV15 and TRBJ1-4, with D tentatively TRBD1 (5 bases). This sequence originates from a human donor who had recovered from COVID-19. Sequences were obtained from CD4+ T cells from blood, cultured in vitro. The CDR3 nucleotides read TGTGCCACCAGCAGAGGGGACGGTAATGAAAAACTGTTTTTT. Translating it yields CATSRGDGNEKLFF.